This TCR beta chain is from a study of cytotoxic CD8 clonotypes in ibrutinib-treated CLL. At the level of the study: IGHV unmutated under 18; relapsed/refractory some ten; treatment-naive around 14. Whole-study results and caveats: While tracking circulating CD8+ T-cell counts, baseline clonality exceeded that of age-matched healthy donors. With treatment, public clonotypes, which were uncommon, either contracted or remained stable. The clonality went up when patients responded to ibrutinib and dropped back toward baseline at progression.

The method was immunoSEQ multiplex PCR; TCRdb's version includes in-frame clones alone and lacks a portion of them. Of under 150,000 clones in the sample, about 85% were seen once. The sample holds one count of this clone. The target antigen is unknown. The V segment lost 0 bases and the J segment 5 bases; nucleotides outside the gene matches: 3. The CDR3 length is 16 residues. The rearrangement uses TRBV23-1 and TRBJ2-2, with TRBD2 matching 10 bases. TRBV23-1 is annotated as an ORF whose role is uncertain. The specimen comprised PBMCs, sampled after 24 months of ibrutinib treatment. The sequence was obtained from a human donor with chronic lymphocytic leukemia. The CDR3 loop is CASSQSLAGATGELFF. The CDR3 nucleotides are TGCGCCAGCAGTCAATCGCTAGCGGGGGCAACCGGGGAGCTGTTTTTT.